This T cell receptor beta chain is from a study of T cells in Graves' hyperthyroidism and ophthalmopathy (dated 2019 in TCRdb). Study-level background: Peripheral blood samples were taken at the time of initial diagnosis, prior to any treatment. To identify TCR V-J signatures that set the groups apart, the researchers used a discovery cohort of more than 95 patients, made up of some 41 with Graves' ophthalmopathy and some 60 with stable Graves' hyperthyroidism. An independent validation cohort of 18 to 20 hyperthyroidism patients and 15 or so patients who later progressed to ophthalmopathy tested prospective prediction of ophthalmopathy. The 100 or so discovery patients were randomly split 7:3 into training and test sets. The study also compared thyroid tissue and blood T-cell repertoires from about six Graves' hyperthyroidism patients. After sampling, hyperthyroidism patients received methimazole starting at 30 mg daily, and ophthalmopathy patients received high-dose intravenous methylprednisolone. The paper reports TCR Vbeta CDR3 sequencing of approximately 140 peripheral blood samples: 43 ophthalmopathy, fewer than 85 hyperthyroidism and approximately 17 progressor patients.

The TCR beta CDR3 regions were amplified from RNA transcripts. For the first round of RT-PCR on the TCR CDR3, the HTBI primer set was used together with the Qiagen OneStep RT-PCR kit. A second multiplex PCR round built the libraries, followed by size selection and purification. The libraries were sequenced on an Illumina HiSeq2000 using paired-end 100 bp reads. In the original analysis: SOAPnuke was used to process the raw data, throwing out any read that contained adapters or uncalled bases, had a mean Phred below 15, or lacked an exact constant-primer or identifier match. COPE v1.2.5 was used to merge the high-quality paired reads, and each unique nucleotide sequence was defined as a clonotype. MiTCR v1.1 was used to align clonotypes to the IMGT TRBV, TRBD and TRBJ reference segments. Only V-J combinations with frequency above 0.0001, covering about 99% of repertoires, were analysed. The TCS score was defined as the ratio of F50 (clonal expansion) to E x V (chaos), calculated using BLOSUM62-based TCRdist between CDR3 peptides within each V-J. Welch's t-statistics and random forest reduced roughly 500 V-J features to fewer than 15, which were used in a naive Bayes classifier (R e1071). Using fastp at Q25 and MiXCR, TCRdb reprocessed the public reads and kept productive beta chains. Records with the same CDR3 protein are collapsed into one entry carrying the most frequent genes and DNA. For this entry, the V and J calls and clone size follow TCRdb and not the study's own pipeline. Across this sample there are fewer than 350,000 distinct CDR3 sequences, with roughly 13% seen only once. 7.9% of the sample comes from the top ten.

This clonotype was seen many times. Its cognate antigen has yet to be identified. One base away there is no much larger clone; base qualities are not given. Beyond this particular receptor, the publication reports: A model built on a 13 V-J signature distinguished ophthalmopathy from stable hyperthyroidism, reaching around 88% sensitivity and approximately 83% specificity in cross-validation and 80%/75% in testing. In validation, the model predicted progression to ophthalmopathy a median of approximately 6.6 months before onset, with over 55% sensitivity and 72.22% specificity. Most expanded thyroid clonotypes (frequency above 0.001) were also found in blood, which suggests that blood repertoires may mirror thyroid immune responses. Sample size was not statistically predetermined, and investigators were not blinded to group allocation.

A patient counted as having stable Graves' hyperthyroidism if no progression to ophthalmopathy occurred over 18 months of follow-up. Hyperthyroidism patients were aged 18 to 65 years and newly diagnosed, with disease duration of less than 2 months. Patients with uncontrolled infections, other autoimmune diseases, pregnancy or lactation were excluded. Clinical symptoms, serum thyroxine and TRAb, thyroid ultrasound, and orbital computed tomography formed the basis for the diagnoses. PBMCs were separated from roughly 10 ml of fresh peripheral blood using Ficoll-Paque density gradient centrifugation. Total RNA was extracted using Trizol reagent, and RNA quality was assessed on an Agilent 2100 Bioanalyzer. The clonotype comes from a woman aged 40-49 years with Graves' hyperthyroidism. The sequenced sample consisted of blood.

The DNA sequence is as follows: TGTGCCAGCAGTTTAAGGGGTAGGGGGGATCAGCCCCAGCATTTT. It translates to CASSLRGRGDQPQHF. The sequence is built from TRBV28 and TRBJ1-5, with TRBD1 tentatively as D gene (6 bases match). The CDR3 runs 15 residues from the cysteine to the phenylalanine. Here the CDR3 DNA is all that survives: 45 bases in frame from base 1. For CDR1 and CDR2, the germline V gene lists MDHEN and SYDVKM. V sheds 2 bases and J sheds 5 bases, leaving 13 bases between their ends.